Below, one T cell receptor (beta chain) is given with its context. Its antigen is currently unknown. The data were produced by immunoSEQ multiplex PCR, yet TCRdb's version contains in-frame clones alone and is incomplete. This table holds roughly 80,000 clones, roughly 94% found once. The data were obtained in a study of cytomegalovirus exposure and HLA in healthy donors. Overall study results and limits: A few chains tied to CMV proved CMV antigen-specific in vitro.

The clonotype was recovered from a woman under 30 in good health and CMV-seronegative. The sample comprised PBMCs.

Here the CDR3 reads CASSQDLARRDSPLHF. CDR3 bases: TGCGCCAGCAGCCAAGATCTCGCCAGGCGGGATTCACCCCTCCACTTT. This sequence joins TRBV4-3 and TRBJ1-6; D is unresolved. Germline V gene sequence: CDR1 LGHNA, CDR2 YSLEER. The CDR3 loop spans 16 amino acids. Trimming removed 0 bases from V and 8 bases from J, with 14 bases in between.